The T cell receptor (beta chain) described here comes from a study of monozygotic twins with inflammatory bowel disease. Findings of the study overall: Support for a single strong signal or clonotype associated with IBD was absent.

UMIs were attached via template switching, each with a 6-nucleotide sample barcode. TCRdb reprocessed the 5' RACE reads and keeps a single row for each CDR3 protein, giving no DNA. The sample includes 200,000 to 250,000 distinct CDR3 sequences. Remarks on this clonotype: The antigen remains undetermined.

Germline values: CDR1 SQVTM, CDR2 ANQGSEA. The CDR3 is 15 amino acids. This clonotype was sampled from a human donor with ulcerative colitis or Crohn's disease, or a healthy co-twin of an affected twin (not recorded which). The specimen sequenced was blood. The chain uses TRBV29-1 and TRBJ2-3; no DNA is available, so the TRBD2 call from TCRdb remains unchecked. The CDR3 protein is CSVEPRLAVPIFQYF.